Below, 14 T cell receptor beta chains from the same sample are listed, as sequenced in a study of Graves' ophthalmopathy and Graves' hyperthyroidism. Researchers took RNA transcripts and amplified TCR beta CDR3 regions from them. An opening RT-PCR round employed HTBI primers and preceded a second-round multiplex PCR. MiXCR, applied by TCRdb to the multiplex PCR reads, yields one record per CDR3 protein. Seen here are 20,000 to 30,000 distinct CDR3 sequences, around 50% observed once, and the top ten hold roughly 6.5%. Specimen: peripheral blood. The receptors stem from an adult woman with stable Graves' hyperthyroidism.

This chain links TRBV13 with TRBJ2-1, with 9 positions matching TRBD1. Germline CDR1 is PRHDT and CDR2 is FYEKMQ (reference sequence). The length of the CDR3 is 16 residues. Unmatched junction bases numbered 12, after V lost 3 bases and J lost 9 bases. The CDR3 loop reads CASSFDRGTPMGEQFF. DNA of the CDR3: TGTGCCAGCAGCTTCGACAGGGGGACTCCTATGGGTGAGCAGTTCTTC.

V is TRBV5-1 and J is TRBJ2-3; TRBD2 matches at 9 bases. V was clipped by 2 bases and J by 9 bases; unmatched bases: 4. Looked up from germline, CDR1 is SGHRS and CDR2 is YFSETQ. CDR3 length equals 13 residues. The CDR3 nucleotides read TGCGCCAGCAGCTTTAGCGGGAGATCGACGCAGTATTTT. Translated, it gives CASSFSGRSTQYF.

This clonotype was detected many times. The V and J genes are TRBV14 and TRBJ2-7; a possible D gene is TRBD2 (6 bases). Trimming removed 4 bases at V and 3 bases at J, with 10 bases between. CDR3 length: 13 residues. The germline V gene has CDR1 SGHDN and CDR2 FVKESK. The CDR3 reads CASSPRRDYEQYF. CDR3 coding DNA: TGTGCCAGCAGCCCGAGGAGGGACTACGAGCAGTACTTC.

This clonotype ranks as medium-sized. The chain couples TRBV20-1 to TRBJ2-3; TRBD2 aligns across 9 bases. CDR1 and CDR2 (germline): DFQATT, SNEGSKA (reference sequence). CDR3 length: 15 residues. V shed 5 bases, J shed 1 base, and the junction held 7 bases outside the gene matches. The CDR3 region is CSAGGGRAGTDTQYF. CDR3 DNA: TGCAGTGCTGGTGGCGGGAGGGCCGGCACAGATACGCAGTATTTT.

On this clonotype: Being one base from a much bigger clone, this may be a read error. CDR3: CASSLSPGYEQHF. CDR3 bases: TGTGCCAGCAGTTTATCCCCGGGCTACGAGCAGCACTTC. The chain employs TRBV27 and TRBJ2-7; D remains unclear. The germline gives CDR1 MNHEY, CDR2 SMNVEV (reference sequence). This CDR3 contains 13 residues.

As regards this clonotype: Germline is not matched at one junction end, which may reflect a read error. The chain has TRBV24-1 and TRBJ1-5; tentatively, D is TRBD1 (5 bases). The CDR3 contains 15 residues. The V gene's germline CDR1 is KGHDR and CDR2 SFDVKD. CDR3 region: CAISEATGTIEPQHF. DNA of the CDR3: TGTGCCATCAGTGAAGCAACAGGTACGATTGAGCCCCAGCATTTT.

Ten or more counts support this clonotype. This rearrangement joins TRBV14 to TRBJ1-1; D uncertain. Germline-derived CDR1 and CDR2 are SGHDN and FVKESK. Trimming cost V 2 bases and J 4 bases, with 11 bases left between them. The CDR3 runs to 14 residues. The CDR3 reads CASSQPTRVTEAFF. The CDR3 nucleotides read TGTGCCAGCAGCCAACCGACAAGGGTCACTGAAGCTTTCTTT.

This clonotype ranks as medium-sized. V and J are TRBV9 and TRBJ2-3; D may be TRBD1 (5 bases). The CDR3 has 14 residues. Trimming cost V 1 base and J 4 bases, with 10 bases left between them. The germline CDR1 and CDR2 sequences are SGDLS and YYNGEE. The CDR3 nucleotides are TGTGCCAGCAGCGTACAGGGTCTCGCAGATACGCAGTATTTT. The encoded protein is CASSVQGLADTQYF.

The chain combines TRBV7-9 with TRBJ2-7; the D gene is possibly TRBD1 (6 bases). This CDR3 comprises 16 residues. The V gene lost 4 bases and the J gene lost 4 bases, with 20 bases spanning the gap. Germline CDR1 and CDR2: SEHNR and FQNEAQ (reference sequence). This chain's CDR3 is CASSSAAGRGPYEQYF. The CDR3 nucleotides read TGTGCCAGCAGCTCGGCGGCAGGCAGGGGCCCGTACGAGCAGTACTTC.

In its sample, this clonotype is medium-sized. This chain connects TRBV6-5 to TRBJ2-1, with D perhaps TRBD1 or TRBD2 (5 bases each). V lost 1 base to trimming and J lost 8 bases, with 6 bases between them. The germline gives CDR1 MNHEY, CDR2 SVGAGI. The CDR3 contains 12 residues. This CDR3 is CASSYLGDEQFF. CDR3 nucleotides: TGTGCCAGCAGTTACTTGGGGGATGAGCAGTTCTTC.

The chain combines TRBV2 with TRBJ1-1; D is unclear. CDR3 length equals 15 residues. With 5 bases removed from V and 5 bases from J, the gap between germline ends came to 18 bases. Germline CDR1 SNHLY, CDR2 FYNNEI. The CDR3 sequence is CASSPRTSGRTEAFF. In nucleotides, the CDR3 is TGTGCCAGCAGTCCCCGGACTAGCGGGAGAACTGAAGCTTTCTTT.

About this clonotype: The CDR3 does not end in the conserved phenylalanine or tryptophan, so this is likely a read error. The chain joins TRBV24-1 to TRBJ2-1; D perhaps matches TRBD1 (6 bases). The CDR3 has 13 amino acids. Per germline, CDR1 KGHDR and CDR2 SFDVKD. The CDR3 region has the DNA TGTACCACCAAGGGCAGGGGATTGAGTGAGCAGTTCTTA. Amino acids: CTTKGRGLSEQFL.

Within the sample, this clonotype is medium-sized. The rearrangement uses TRBV7-3 and TRBJ2-1, with 11 bases matching TRBD2. The CDR3 has 15 amino acids. The V segment lost 5 bases and the J segment 4 bases; nucleotides outside the gene matches: 4. CDR1 is SGHTA, CDR2 FQGTGA, per germline. DNA for the CDR3: TGTGCCAGCAGCAGGGGACTAGCGGAGTACAATGAGCAGTTCTTC. Amino acid sequence: CASSRGLAEYNEQFF.

This clonotype was counted at least ten times. This chain connects TRBV5-8 to TRBJ1-1; maybe TRBD1 (5 bases). This CDR3 spans 17 amino acids. Deletions cut 2 bases from V and 0 bases from J, with 17 bases between. In germline, CDR1 is SGHTS, CDR2 YDEGEE. The CDR3 protein is CASSFKVVGLLNTEAFF. As DNA, the CDR3 is TGTGCCAGCAGCTTTAAAGTGGTGGGGCTGCTGAACACTGAAGCTTTCTTT.